The clone carrying this T cell receptor beta chain occurred a few times. The data were taken from a study of OX40 agonist ivuxolimab in advanced cancers. As for the study in general: Partial responses were seen in three patients, one with hepatocellular carcinoma and two with cutaneous melanoma.

TCRdb's table, derived via immunoSEQ multiplex PCR, lists solely in-frame clones and lacks some. The sample yields 53,000 or so clones, about 81% seen once. Germline trimming cut 7 bases from V and 5 bases from J; bases unmatched to any gene: 6. The CDR3 sequence is 14 residues long. Germline V gene sequence: CDR1 MNHNS, CDR2 SASEGT. This chain links TRBV6-1 with TRBJ1-5, with 9 bases matching TRBD1. Sequenced material: CD4+ or CD8+ T cells sorted from blood, taken in a trial of the OX40 agonist ivuxolimab. The source of this sequence is an adult with an advanced solid tumor such as melanoma, head and neck, liver or kidney cancer. CDR3 protein: CASTGTGSDQPQHF. DNA of the CDR3: TGTGCCAGCACCGGGACAGGGTCGGATCAGCCCCAGCATTTT.